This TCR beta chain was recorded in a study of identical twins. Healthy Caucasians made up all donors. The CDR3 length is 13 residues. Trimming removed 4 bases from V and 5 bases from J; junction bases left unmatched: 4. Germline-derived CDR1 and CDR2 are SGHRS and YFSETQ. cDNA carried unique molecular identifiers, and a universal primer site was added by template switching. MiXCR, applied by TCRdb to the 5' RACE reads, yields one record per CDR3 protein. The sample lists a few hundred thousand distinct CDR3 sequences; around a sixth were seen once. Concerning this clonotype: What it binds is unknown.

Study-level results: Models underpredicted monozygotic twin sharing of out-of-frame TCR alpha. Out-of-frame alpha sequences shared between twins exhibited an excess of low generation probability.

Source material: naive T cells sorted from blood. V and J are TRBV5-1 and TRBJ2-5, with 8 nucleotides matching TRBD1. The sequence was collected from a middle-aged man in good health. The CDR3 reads CASSRTGTETQYF. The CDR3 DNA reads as TGCGCCAGCAGCCGGACAGGGACGGAGACCCAGTACTTC. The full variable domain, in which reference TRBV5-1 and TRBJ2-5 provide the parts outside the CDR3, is KAGVTQTPRYLIKTRGQQVTLSCSPISGHRSVSWYQQTPGQGLQFLFEYFSETQRNKGNFPGRFSGRQFSNSRSEMNVSTLELGDSALYLCASSRTGTETQYFGPGTRLLVL.